The clone carrying this T cell receptor beta chain has a count of ten or more. Its cognate antigen is unknown. The V end was cut by 0 bases, the J end by 1 base, with 7 bases between. The CDR3 extends over 14 amino acids. Germline values: CDR1 DFQATT, CDR2 SNEGSKA (reference sequence). A minimum of 6 million PBMCs was isolated per sample. The data belong to a study of blood T cells in healthy people across ages. Study-wide points: The study found more naive CD4+ cells and higher diversity in long-lived than aged donors.

The authors ran a second PCR of roughly 6 to 12 cycles using a sample-barcoded 5' primer and a J-beta primer mix. Each cDNA molecule was tagged by a template-switch adaptor with 12 random nucleotides. Every sample produced at least 2.5 million CDR3-containing paired-end reads. Via MiXCR, TCRdb re-called the 5' RACE reads, giving one row per CDR3 protein. Of 1.5 million to 2 million distinct CDR3 sequences in the sample, roughly 30% were seen once. V and J are TRBV20-1 and TRBJ2-4, with D unclear. The sequence was collected from a woman aged 25-40 years in good health. Sequenced input: blood. CDR3 protein: CSARDQEAKNIQYF. In nucleotides, the CDR3 is TGCAGTGCTAGAGATCAGGAGGCCAAAAACATTCAGTACTTC.